The rows below give T cell receptor beta chains drawn from one sample of a study of blood T cell repertoires in COVID-19. The protocol was immunoSEQ multiplex PCR, while the TCRdb copy is restricted to in-frame clones and leaves out a portion. The sample carries hundreds of thousands of clones, approximately 87% recorded once. Sample: peripheral blood. Receptor source: a woman in her fifties or sixties with COVID-19, enrolled during active disease. Both conserved end residues are trimmed from each CDR3. A D gene is named only where the DNA matches it firmly.

>TRBJ2-7|TRBD1|TRBV18|13
ASSQPGQGAYEQY
>TRBJ2-1|-|TRBV7-8|11
ASSLGSAREQF
>TRBJ1-2|TRBD1|TRBV24-1|12
ATSPKGAVVGYT
>TRBJ1-1|-|TRBV7-3|13
ASSLMRTPNTEAF
>TRBJ1-1|-|TRBV6-5|12
ASSYGGAATEAF
>TRBJ1-2|TRBD1|TRBV19|14
ASSGPSTGADYGYT
>TRBJ2-3|-|TRBV19|11
ASSIGVQDTQY
>TRBJ1-4|-|TRBV5-5|12
ASSGRGAIEKLF
>TRBJ1-3|TRBD1|TRBV4-2|13
ASSHDPGQGGTIY
>TRBJ2-7|TRBD2|TRBV11-3|10
ASSFRGGEQY
>TRBJ2-5|-|TRBV4-3|12
ASSPGRNQETQY
>TRBJ2-5|TRBD2|TRBV4-3|16
ASSQDLGLAAFQETQY
>TRBJ1-2|TRBD1|TRBV12-3/TRBV12-4|9
ATGQGDGYT
>TRBJ2-1|TRBD2|TRBV7-2|13
ASSFLAGGGNEQF
>TRBJ2-5|-|TRBV27|12
ASRLTAAKETQY
>TRBJ2-2|-|TRBV7-3|11
ASSLEGSGELF
>TRBJ2-1|-|TRBV7-3|13
ASSLRGGSYNEQF
>TRBJ1-3|-|TRBV19|10
ASSSADNTIY